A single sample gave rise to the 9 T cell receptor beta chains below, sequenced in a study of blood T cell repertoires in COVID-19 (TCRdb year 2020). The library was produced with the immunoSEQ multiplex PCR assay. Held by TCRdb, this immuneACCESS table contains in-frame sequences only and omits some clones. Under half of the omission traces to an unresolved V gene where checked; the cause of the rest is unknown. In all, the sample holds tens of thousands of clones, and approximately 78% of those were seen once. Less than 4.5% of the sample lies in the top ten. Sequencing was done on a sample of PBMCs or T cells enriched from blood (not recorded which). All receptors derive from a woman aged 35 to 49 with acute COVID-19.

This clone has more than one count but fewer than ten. The CDR3 sequence is CASSAAGSRGNTIYF. CDR3 DNA: TGTGCCAGCAGTGCCGCGGGATCAAGGGGAAACACCATATATTTT. The chain joins TRBV25-1 to TRBJ1-3; D gene ambiguous. Germline CDR1 MGHDK, CDR2 SYGVNS. CDR3 length: 15 amino acids. V lost 4 bases to trimming and J lost 4 bases, with 14 bases between them.

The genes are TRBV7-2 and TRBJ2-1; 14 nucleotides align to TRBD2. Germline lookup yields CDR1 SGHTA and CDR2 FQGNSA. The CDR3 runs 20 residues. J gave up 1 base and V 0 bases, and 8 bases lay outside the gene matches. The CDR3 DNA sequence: TGTGCCAGCAGCTTAGCCAGAGGGACTAGCGGGAGCCCGTCCTACAATGAGCAGTTCTTC. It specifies CASSLARGTSGSPSYNEQFF.

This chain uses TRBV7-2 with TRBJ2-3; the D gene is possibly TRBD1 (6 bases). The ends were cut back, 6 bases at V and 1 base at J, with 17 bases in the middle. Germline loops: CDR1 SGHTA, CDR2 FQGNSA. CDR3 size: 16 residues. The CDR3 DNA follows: TGTGCCAGCAGTTTGCAGGGGCAGAGGGGCACAGATACGCAGTATTTT. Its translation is CASSLQGQRGTDTQYF.

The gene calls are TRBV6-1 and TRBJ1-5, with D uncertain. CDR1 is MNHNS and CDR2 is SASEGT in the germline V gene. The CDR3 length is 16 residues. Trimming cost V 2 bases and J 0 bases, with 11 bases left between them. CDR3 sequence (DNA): TGTGCCAGCAGTGAACAGATTCCTTATAGCAATCAGCCCCAGCATTTT. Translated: CASSEQIPYSNQPQHF.

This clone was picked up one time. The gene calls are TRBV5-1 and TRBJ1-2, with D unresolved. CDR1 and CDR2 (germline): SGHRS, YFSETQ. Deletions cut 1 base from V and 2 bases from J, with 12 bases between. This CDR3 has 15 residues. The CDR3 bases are TGCGCCAGCAGCTTGACCTCGAGCGGGAACTATGGCTACACCTTC. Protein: CASSLTSSGNYGYTF.

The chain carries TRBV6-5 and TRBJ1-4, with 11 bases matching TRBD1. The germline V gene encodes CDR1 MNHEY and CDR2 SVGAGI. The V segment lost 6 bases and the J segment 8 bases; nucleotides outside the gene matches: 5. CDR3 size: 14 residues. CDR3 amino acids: CASSRTGGGEKLFF. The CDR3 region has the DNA TGTGCCAGCAGCCGGACAGGGGGCGGGGAAAAACTGTTTTTT.

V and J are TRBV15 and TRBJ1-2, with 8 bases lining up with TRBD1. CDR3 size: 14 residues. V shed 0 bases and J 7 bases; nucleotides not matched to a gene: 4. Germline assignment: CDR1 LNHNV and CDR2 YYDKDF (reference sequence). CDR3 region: CATSREGQGGGYTF. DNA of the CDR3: TGTGCCACCAGCAGAGAAGGACAGGGCGGTGGCTACACCTTC.

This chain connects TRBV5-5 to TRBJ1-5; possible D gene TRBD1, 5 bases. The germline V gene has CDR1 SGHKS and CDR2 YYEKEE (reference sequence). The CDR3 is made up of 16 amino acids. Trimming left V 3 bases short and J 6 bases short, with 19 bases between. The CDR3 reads CASSSNQQVRGQPQHF. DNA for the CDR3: TGTGCCAGCAGCTCAAACCAACAGGTCCGTGGTCAGCCCCAGCATTTT.

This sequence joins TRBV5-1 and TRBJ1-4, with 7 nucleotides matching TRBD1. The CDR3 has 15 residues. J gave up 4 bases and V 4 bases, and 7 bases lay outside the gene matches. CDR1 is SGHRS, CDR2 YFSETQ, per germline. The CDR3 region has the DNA TGCGCCAGCAGCGGCGGGACAGCGGATAATGAAAAACTGTTTTTT. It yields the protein CASSGGTADNEKLFF.